Following are 5 T cell receptor beta chains from one sample sequenced in a study of T cell responses to AZD1222 COVID-19 vaccine. Data came from immunoSEQ multiplex PCR; TCRdb stores just in-frame clones and leaves some out. The sample contains 150,000 to 200,000 clones, 90% to 95% of which appear only once. The sequencing used peripheral blood, collected on day 0 of AZD1222 vaccination. These receptors all come from an adult in good health.

This clone appeared once. The CDR3 region is CASTTGGGTSEQFF. For the CDR3, the DNA is TGCGCCAGCACCACAGGGGGAGGAACGAGTGAGCAGTTCTTC. The gene calls are TRBV5-1 and TRBJ2-1, with TRBD1 matching 8 bases. V trimming: 6 bases; J trimming: 9 bases; junction bases outside the gene matches: 11. The CDR3 length is 14 residues. Germline assignment: CDR1 SGHRS and CDR2 YFSETQ.

The rearrangement joins TRBV4-2 to TRBJ2-1; D is unclear. The germline V gene has CDR1 LGHNA and CDR2 YNFKEQ. The CDR3 is 14 amino acids. V dropped 0 bases and J dropped 3 bases, with 6 bases sitting between them. The CDR3 DNA sequence: TGTGCCAGCAGCCAAGAAGGCCTCTACAATGAGCAGTTCTTC. Protein: CASSQEGLYNEQFF.

V is TRBV27 and J is TRBJ2-3, with D tentatively TRBD1 (5 bases). Germline CDR1 is MNHEY and CDR2 is SMNVEV (reference sequence). With 5 bases removed from V and 6 bases from J, the gap between germline ends came to 18 bases. The CDR3 has 15 amino acids. CDR3 DNA sequence: TGTGCCAGCAGTGTCCGGGCTGGGGCTTGGGATACGCAGTATTTT. It translates to CASSVRAGAWDTQYF.

V gene TRBV19 combines with J gene TRBJ1-5; TRBD1 matches 9 bases. Germline CDR1 reads LNHDA; CDR2 reads SQIVND (reference sequence). The J segment lost 7 bases and the V segment lost 4 bases, leaving 5 bases of the junction unmatched. The CDR3 consists of 14 residues. DNA for the CDR3: TGTGCCAGTAGTACAGGGACAGGGCCCCAGCCCCAGCATTTT. Its protein is CASSTGTGPQPQHF.

V is TRBV27 and J is TRBJ2-3, with a possible D match to TRBD2 (5 bases). CDR3 length equals 14 residues. Trimming stripped 7 bases from V and 5 bases from J, with 16 bases between. Germline CDR1 MNHEY, CDR2 SMNVEV (reference sequence). In DNA, the CDR3 is TGTGCCAGCACCCGACGACGGGATGGAGATACGCAGTATTTT. Protein sequence: CASTRRRDGDTQYF.